This T cell receptor (beta chain) comes out of a study of T cell changes during pregnancy in multiple sclerosis. CDR1 is WSHSY and CDR2 is SAAADI in the germline V gene. Trimming cost V 7 bases and J 8 bases, with 18 bases left between them. The CDR3 loop spans 15 amino acids. Produced via immunoSEQ multiplex PCR; TCRdb's table is partial and in-frame only. The data hold fewer than 15,000 clones, with roughly 90% observed a single time. The sequencing used CD8+ T cells from peripheral blood mononuclear cells, collected in the first trimester of pregnancy. The chain recombines TRBV10-2 with TRBJ1-6, with D maybe TRBD1 (5 bases). The clonotype originates from a female donor with multiple sclerosis, enrolled in a pregnancy study. DNA for the CDR3: TGCGCCAGCACCGAAGCCGGGGGAATGGATTCACCCCTCCACTTT. This sequence encodes CASTEAGGMDSPLHF.